The sequence of this T cell receptor (beta chain) was determined in a study of blood T cell repertoires in COVID-19. Overall study: Material from acute and convalescent COVID-19 was sourced from the United States, Italy and Spain. From T cells, B-cell-depleted T cells, or PBMCs came the material, which was cDNA or gDNA.

As handled by the study authors: The assay estimated nucleated cells by amplifying reference gene primers. Data came from immunoSEQ multiplex PCR; TCRdb stores just in-frame clones and leaves some out. The V and J calls and clone size were taken over from that table, and D and trimming were inferred from the DNA. The data hold 160,000 or so clones, with about 91% observed a single time. This clonotype was sampled from a woman in her 50s with acute or convalescent COVID-19. Sequenced sample: peripheral blood.

The CDR3 region is CASSQQDQETQYF. In nucleotides, the CDR3 is TGTGCCAGCTCACAACAAGATCAAGAGACCCAGTACTTC. The chain carries TRBV18 and TRBJ2-5; D uncertain. Trimming cost V 4 bases and J 2 bases, with 8 bases left between them. The CDR3 runs 13 residues. Germline lookup yields CDR1 KGHSH and CDR2 LQKENI.